Below, one TCR beta chain is given with its context. Its antigen is still unknown. Researchers reported sorting CD4+ naive, central memory, regulatory and stem cell-like memory cells via CD45RO/CCR7/CD25/CD127/CD95/CD27. Investigators reverse transcribed all isolated RNA, so they sequenced expressed TCRB transcripts. Using immunoSEQ multiplex PCR, the repertoire was profiled, and TCRdb retains in-frame clones only, with some absent. Among a few hundred thousand clones listed, 13% to 15% were seen once. The source of the sample is a study of beta chain features in type 1 diabetes. Study background: There was similarity between patients and healthy donors in age, gender and cell yields. Sorted cells numbering some 110 million were examined across all samples. Study-wide results and caveats: Within each of all four CD4+ subsets, Type 1 diabetes patients had TCRB CDR3s that were moderately but significantly shorter. In cDNA sequencing, cells with high TCR expression could be over-represented.

Germline V gene data show CDR1 as SGHTA and CDR2 as FQGNSA. The CDR3 is 17 residues long. J gave up 2 bases and V 5 bases, and 13 bases lay outside the gene matches. Sequencing used naive CD4+ T cells from blood. This rearrangement joins TRBV7-2 to TRBJ2-7; TRBD1 matches 9 bases. The receptor comes from a man aged 25 to 40 with type 1 diabetes. CDR3 DNA: TGTGCCAGCAGCCCCCGCCCCGGGACAGGGAAGACCTACGAGCAGTACTTC. Protein: CASSPRPGTGKTYEQYF. The full variable domain, in which reference TRBV7-2 and TRBJ2-7 provide the parts outside the CDR3, is GAGVSQSPSNKVTEKGKDVELRCDPISGHTALYWYRQSLGQGLEFLIYFQGNSAPDKSGLPSDRFSAERTGGSVSTLTIQRTQQEDSAVYLCASSPRPGTGKTYEQYFGPGTRLTVT.